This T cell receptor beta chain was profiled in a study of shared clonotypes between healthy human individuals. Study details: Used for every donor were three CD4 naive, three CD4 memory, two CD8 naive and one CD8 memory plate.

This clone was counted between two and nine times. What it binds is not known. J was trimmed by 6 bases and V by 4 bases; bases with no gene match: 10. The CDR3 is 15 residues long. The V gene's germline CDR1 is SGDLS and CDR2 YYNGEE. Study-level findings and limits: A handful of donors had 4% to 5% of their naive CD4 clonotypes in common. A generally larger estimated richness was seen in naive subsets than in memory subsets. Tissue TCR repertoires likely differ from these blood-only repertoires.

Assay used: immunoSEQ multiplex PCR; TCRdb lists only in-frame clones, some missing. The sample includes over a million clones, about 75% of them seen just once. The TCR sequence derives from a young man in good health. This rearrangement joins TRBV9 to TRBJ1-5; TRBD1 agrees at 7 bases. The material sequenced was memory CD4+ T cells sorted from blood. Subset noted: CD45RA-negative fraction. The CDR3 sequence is CASSSEGAPGQPQHF. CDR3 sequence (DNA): TGTGCCAGCAGCTCGGAGGGGGCGCCGGGTCAGCCCCAGCATTTT.